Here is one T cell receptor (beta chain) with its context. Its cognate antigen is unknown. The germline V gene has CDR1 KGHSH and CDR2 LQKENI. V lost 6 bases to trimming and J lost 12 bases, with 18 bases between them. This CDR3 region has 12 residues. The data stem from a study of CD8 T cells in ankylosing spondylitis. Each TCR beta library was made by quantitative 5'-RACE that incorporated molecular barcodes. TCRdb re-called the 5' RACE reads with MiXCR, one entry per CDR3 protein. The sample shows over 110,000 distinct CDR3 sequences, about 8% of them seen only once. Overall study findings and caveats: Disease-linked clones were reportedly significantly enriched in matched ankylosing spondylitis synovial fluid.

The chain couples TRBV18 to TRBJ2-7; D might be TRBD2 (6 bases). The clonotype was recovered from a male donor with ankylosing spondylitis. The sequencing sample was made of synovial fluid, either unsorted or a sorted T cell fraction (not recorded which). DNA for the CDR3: TGTGCCAGCTCCGACCAGCGCGGGATTCGGTACTTC. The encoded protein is CASSDQRGIRYF.